Presented here are 19 T cell receptor beta chains from one specimen sequenced in a study of blood T cell repertoires in COVID-19. Libraries were prepared by immunoSEQ multiplex PCR; TCRdb keeps only in-frame clonotypes and omits some of them. The sample has about 200,000 clones, approximately 90% seen once. The source material was peripheral blood. The receptor source for this set is a man of 80 years or more with acute or convalescent COVID-19.

The chain couples TRBV9 to TRBJ1-4; D unresolved. Germline CDR1 and CDR2: SGDLS and YYNGEE. This CDR3 comprises 16 residues. V dropped 3 bases and J dropped 0 bases, with 12 bases sitting between them. As DNA, the CDR3 is TGTGCCAGCAGCGGACATCCGGTTGCAACTAATGAAAAACTGTTTTTT. This sequence encodes CASSGHPVATNEKLFF. Looking up the rest from reference TRBV9 and TRBJ1-4 gives the full variable domain: DSGVTQTPKHLITATGQRVTLRCSPRSGDLSVYWYQQSLDQGLQFLIQYYNGEERAKGNILERFSAQQFPDLHSELNLSSLELGDSALYFCASSGHPVATNEKLFFGSGTQLSVL.

The V call is TRBV5-1, the J call TRBJ2-3; 12 nucleotides match TRBD2. Germline-derived CDR1 and CDR2 are SGHRS and YFSETQ. This CDR3 spans 19 amino acids. The V gene end was trimmed by 3 bases and the J gene end by 3 bases; junction bases not matched to a gene: 14. CDR3 in amino acids: CASSSPKRLAGVETDTQYF. In DNA form, the CDR3 reads TGCGCCAGCAGCTCCCCGAAAAGACTAGCGGGAGTGGAGACAGATACGCAGTATTTT.

Only one count was recorded for this clone. The chain joins TRBV6-2 or TRBV6-3 to TRBJ2-1, with 11 bases matching TRBD2. The CDR3 covers 15 residues. The J segment lost 10 bases and the V segment lost 2 bases, leaving 7 bases of the junction unmatched. Germline V CDR1 and CDR2: MNHEY, SVGEGT. The CDR3 nucleotides are TGTGCCAGCAGTTACACTAGCGGGAGAATCAGGGAGCAGTTCTTC. Translation: CASSYTSGRIREQFF.

The chain joins TRBV24-1 to TRBJ1-2; 11 bases are a match to TRBD1. Trimming at V came to 2 bases and at J to 8 bases, leaving 9 bases not matched to a gene. The CDR3 has 16 amino acids. CDR1 is KGHDR, CDR2 SFDVKD, per germline. The CDR3 DNA is TGTGCCACCAGTGATTCCAGGACAGGGGGCATAAGGGGCTACACCTTC. Protein: CATSDSRTGGIRGYTF.

The chain employs TRBV7-9 and TRBJ2-5; 10 bases map to TRBD2. Per the germline V gene, CDR1 is SEHNR and CDR2 is FQNEAQ (reference sequence). CDR3 size: 14 residues. V lost 5 bases, J lost 5 bases, and 5 bases stayed unmatched. CDR3 sequence: CASSRSGRYETQYF. The CDR3 DNA sequence: TGTGCCAGCAGCCGTAGCGGGAGGTACGAGACCCAGTACTTC.

The sample holds one count of this clone. At one end the junction does not follow the germline gene, possibly because of a read error. The chain uses TRBV10-3 and TRBJ1-5; a weak D match, TRBD1 (5 bases). This CDR3 has 13 amino acids. CDR1 ENHRY and CDR2 SYGVKD come from the germline V gene. In DNA form, the CDR3 reads TGTGCCACCCGGGACTTTGGGAATCATCCCCAGCATTTT. It specifies CATRDFGNHPQHF.

The J gene is TRBJ1-1, the V gene TRBV10-3; TRBD1 is a possible D gene (5 bases). V was clipped by 4 bases and J by 4 bases, with 13 bases between them. Per the germline V gene, CDR1 is ENHRY and CDR2 is SYGVKD. The CDR3 is 14 residues long. As DNA, the CDR3 is TGTGCCATCAGTGCCGACAGTCTTTTCACTGAAGCTTTCTTT. It codes for CAISADSLFTEAFF.

The chain joins TRBV14 to TRBJ2-7; TRBD1 might be the D (5 bases). This CDR3 region has 14 residues. Germline V gene lookup returns CDR1 SGHDN and CDR2 FVKESK. V was trimmed by 3 bases and J by 2 bases, leaving 11 bases between them. Here the CDR3 DNA reads TGTGCCAGCAGCCAGACGACAGCTACCTACGAGCAGTACTTC. Amino acid sequence: CASSQTTATYEQYF. Variable domain in full (rest from reference TRBV14 and TRBJ2-7): EAGVTQFPSHSVIEKGQTVTLRCDPISGHDNLYWYRRVMGKEIKFLLHFVKESKQDESGMPNNRFLAERTGGTYSTLKVQPAELEDSGVYFCASSQTTATYEQYFGPGTRLTVT.

The genes are TRBV27 and TRBJ1-1; the D is unclear. Per germline, CDR1 MNHEY and CDR2 SMNVEV (reference sequence). The CDR3 covers 15 residues. The germline V and J ends were trimmed by 5 bases and 4 bases, with 17 bases remaining between them. Here the CDR3 DNA reads TGTGCCAGCAGTCCGGGGTTTGGGAGTGGCACTGAAGCTTTCTTT. This encodes CASSPGFGSGTEAFF.

This sequence joins TRBV4-2 and TRBJ2-7; 7 positions match TRBD2. The V segment lost 5 bases and the J segment 6 bases; nucleotides outside the gene matches: 7. CDR1 is LGHNA and CDR2 is YNFKEQ in the germline V gene. The CDR3 runs to 13 residues. In nucleotides, the CDR3 is TGTGCCAGCAGCACAAGTTGGGGGGGCGAGCAGTACTTC. Protein product: CASSTSWGGEQYF.

J is TRBJ1-1 and V is TRBV19, with TRBD1 identical over 7 bases. The germline V gene encodes CDR1 LNHDA and CDR2 SQIVND (reference sequence). Trimming took 5 bases from V and 2 from J; bases not matched to a gene: 8. The CDR3 extends over 15 amino acids. CDR3 region: CASSPRRQGNTEAFF. The DNA for the CDR3 is TGTGCCAGTAGTCCCCGGAGACAGGGAAACACTGAAGCTTTCTTT.

This clone was seen more than once but under ten times. Other DNA sequences from this sample encode an identical CDR3 as well. The CDR3 nucleotides are TGTGCCAGCAGCTTAGGCCTCACTAGCGGGAGGGCCCCAGATACGCAGTATTTT. This sequence encodes CASSLGLTSGRAPDTQYF. This sequence joins TRBV11-2 and TRBJ2-3; 13 bases fit TRBD2. The CDR3 runs to 18 residues. CDR1 SGHAT and CDR2 FQNNGV come from the germline V gene. The J segment lost 4 bases and the V segment lost 1 base, leaving 8 bases of the junction unmatched.

The V gene is TRBV19, the J gene TRBJ1-1, with 8 bases identical to TRBD1. Germline CDR1 is LNHDA and CDR2 is SQIVND (reference sequence). V lost 2 bases to trimming and J lost 7 bases; unmatched junction nucleotides: 3. The CDR3 totals 13 residues. CDR3: CASSIPGGGEAFF. The CDR3 coding sequence is TGTGCCAGTAGTATACCAGGGGGCGGTGAAGCTTTCTTT. Drawing the rest from reference TRBV19 and TRBJ1-1, the complete variable domain is DGGITQSPKYLFRKEGQNVTLSCEQNLNHDAMYWYRQDPGQGLRLIYYSQIVNDFQKGDIAEGYSVSREKKESFPLTVTSAQKNPTAFYLCASSIPGGGEAFFGQGTRLTVV.

This clone was counted between two and nine times. V and J are TRBV7-2 and TRBJ2-1, with 8 bases aligning to TRBD2. Germline loops: CDR1 SGHTA, CDR2 FQGNSA. This CDR3 is 11 amino acids long. The V gene end was trimmed by 4 bases and the J gene end by 15 bases; junction bases not matched to a gene: 5. The CDR3 spells CASSSWTSPFF. The CDR3 DNA reads as TGTGCCAGCAGCTCATGGACTAGCCCGTTCTTC.

The chain has TRBV28 and TRBJ2-2; 8 bases are a match to TRBD1. The CDR3 runs 14 residues. Trimming removed 6 bases from V and 6 bases from J; junction bases left unmatched: 6. CDR1 is MDHEN, CDR2 SYDVKM, per germline. CDR3 sequence: CASRVQGVAGELFF. The CDR3 region has the DNA TGTGCCAGCAGAGTACAGGGGGTGGCCGGGGAGCTGTTTTTT.

In regard to this clone: In the same sample, other DNA sequences code for this CDR3. The genes are TRBV5-1 and TRBJ2-5; TRBD1 is a possible D gene (5 bases). Trimming removed 4 bases from V and 5 bases from J, with 15 bases in between. Germline CDR1 reads SGHRS; CDR2 reads YFSETQ. CDR3 length equals 14 residues. In nucleotides, the CDR3 is TGCGCCAGCAGCCCGGGCAAGGGGAAGGAGACCCAGTACTTC. Translating it yields CASSPGKGKETQYF.

J is TRBJ2-4 and V is TRBV5-6, with a tentative D call TRBD2 (7 bases). Trimming shortened V by 0 bases and J by 0 bases, and 13 bases separated the two germline ends. CDR3 size: 17 residues. Germline V gene sequence: CDR1 SGHDT, CDR2 YYEEEE. The CDR3 reads CASSLGRGAIAKNIQYF. The DNA for the CDR3 is TGTGCCAGCAGCTTGGGACGGGGGGCTATAGCCAAAAACATTCAGTACTTC.

The chain has TRBV2 and TRBJ1-1, with 9 bases identical to TRBD1. J was trimmed by 4 bases and V by 6 bases; bases with no gene match: 9. Germline CDR1 and CDR2: SNHLY and FYNNEI. The CDR3 covers 15 residues. The CDR3 is CASRGQGGSGTEAFF. The CDR3 nucleotides are TGTGCCAGCAGGGGACAGGGAGGTTCGGGCACTGAAGCTTTCTTT.

This sequence joins TRBV24-1 and TRBJ2-1; TRBD2 matches 10 bases. CDR1 and CDR2 from the germline V gene are KGHDR and SFDVKD. CDR3 length: 17 residues. Germline trimming cut 7 bases from V and 3 bases from J; bases unmatched to any gene: 11. The CDR3 nucleotides are TGTGCCACCAGCAGAGAAGCGGGAGGGGCGGACTACAATGAGCAGTTCTTC. Protein sequence: CATSREAGGADYNEQFF.